What follows describes a single T cell receptor (beta chain). Per the authors' pipeline: The assay estimated nucleated cells by amplifying reference gene primers. Only in-frame clones appear in the TCRdb table, and some are missing; sequencing was by immunoSEQ multiplex PCR. V and J calls and clone size are given by that table; D and trimming were obtained from the DNA. The sample lists approximately 73,000 clones, roughly nine tenths occurring once. These data come from a study of blood T cell repertoires in COVID-19. Study-level information: Acute and convalescent COVID-19 specimens originated in the United States, Italy and Spain. From T cells, B-cell-depleted T cells, or PBMCs came the material, which was cDNA or gDNA.

V gave up 0 bases and J gave up 4 bases; unmatched junction bases: 6. Germline V gives CDR1 KGHSH, CDR2 LQKENI. CDR3 length: 16 residues. This receptor was taken from a man aged 80 or over with acute or convalescent COVID-19. The genes are TRBV18 and TRBJ1-3; 7 positions agree with TRBD1. Sample: peripheral blood. The CDR3 DNA reads TGTGCCAGCTCACCACCCACAGGGGCGGTGGGAAACACCATATATTTT. It yields the protein CASSPPTGAVGNTIYF.